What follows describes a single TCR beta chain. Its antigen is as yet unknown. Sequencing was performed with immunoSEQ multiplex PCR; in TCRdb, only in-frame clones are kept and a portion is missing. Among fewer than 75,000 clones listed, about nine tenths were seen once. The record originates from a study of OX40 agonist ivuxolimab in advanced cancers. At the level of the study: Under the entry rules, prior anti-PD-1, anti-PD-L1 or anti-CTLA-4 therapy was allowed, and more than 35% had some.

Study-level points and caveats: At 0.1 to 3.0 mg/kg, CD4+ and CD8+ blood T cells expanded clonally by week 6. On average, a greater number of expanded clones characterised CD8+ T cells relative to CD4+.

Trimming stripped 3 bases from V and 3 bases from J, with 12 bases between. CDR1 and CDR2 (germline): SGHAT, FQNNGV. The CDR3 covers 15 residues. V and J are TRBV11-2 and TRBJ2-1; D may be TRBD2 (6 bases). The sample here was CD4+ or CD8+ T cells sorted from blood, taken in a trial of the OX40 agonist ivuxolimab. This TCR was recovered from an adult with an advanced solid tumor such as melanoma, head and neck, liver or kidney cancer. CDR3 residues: CASSFQSDYYNEQFF. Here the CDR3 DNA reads TGTGCCAGCAGCTTTCAATCGGACTACTACAATGAGCAGTTCTTC.